The 22 T cell receptor beta chains in this list originate from one sample, sequenced in a study of cytomegalovirus exposure and HLA in healthy donors. In the PCR, 60 Vbeta and 13 Jbeta primers were used. This table comes from immunoSEQ multiplex PCR, and its TCRdb copy is limited to in-frame clones, with some not included. In the table there are under 200,000 clones, roughly 80% of which are singletons. The sequencing input was PBMCs. All receptors come from a woman in her thirties in good health and CMV-seronegative.

This rearrangement joins TRBV27 to TRBJ1-6, with D possibly matching TRBD1 (6 bases). This CDR3 has 13 amino acids. V gave up 3 bases and J gave up 11 bases, with 11 bases separating them. The germline gives CDR1 MNHEY, CDR2 SMNVEV (reference sequence). CDR3 residues: CASSFKQGAPLHF. CDR3 in DNA: TGTGCCAGCAGTTTTAAACAGGGAGCACCCCTCCACTTT.

The sample holds a few counts of this clone. The V call is TRBV30, the J call TRBJ2-1, with 9 bases lining up with TRBD1. The J segment lost 0 bases and the V segment lost 4 bases, leaving 10 bases of the junction unmatched. In germline, CDR1 is GTSNPN, CDR2 SVGIG (reference sequence). This CDR3 is built from 17 residues. CDR3 DNA: TGTGCCTGGACCATAGGACAGGGGTTGAGCTCCTACAATGAGCAGTTCTTC. It yields the protein CAWTIGQGLSSYNEQFF.

The V call is TRBV5-1, the J call TRBJ2-7; 8 bases map to TRBD2. The germline V gene has CDR1 SGHRS and CDR2 YFSETQ. The CDR3 is 15 residues long. Trimming took 1 base from V and 1 from J; bases not matched to a gene: 4. CDR3 sequence reads: CASSLSGGGSYEQYF. DNA of the CDR3: TGCGCCAGCAGCTTGTCGGGCGGGGGGTCCTACGAGCAGTACTTC.

This clone showed up just once. The V gene is TRBV7-6, the J gene TRBJ2-1; TRBD2 is a possible D gene (7 bases). CDR1 and CDR2 (germline): SGHVS, FNYEAQ. Trimming cost V 7 bases and J 4 bases, with 14 bases left between them. There are 14 residues in the CDR3. For the CDR3, the DNA is TGTGCCAGCAACGGGGGGCAGGGTTACAATGAGCAGTTCTTC. It is translated as CASNGGQGYNEQFF.

The chain couples TRBV5-1 to TRBJ1-1, with TRBD1 identical over 9 bases. The junction had 13 bases not matched to a gene; V was cut back by 3 bases and J by 4 bases. In germline, CDR1 is SGHRS, CDR2 YFSETQ. The CDR3 spans 17 residues. CDR3 in DNA: TGCGCCAGCAGCTCCGATAAACCGGGACAGGGCATCACTGAAGCTTTCTTT. This codes for CASSSDKPGQGITEAFF.

The rearrangement joins TRBV7-9 to TRBJ2-4; D unresolved. The CDR3 loop spans 11 amino acids. V was clipped by 5 bases and J by 8 bases, with 7 bases between them. Germline assignment: CDR1 SEHNR and CDR2 FQNEAQ (reference sequence). The CDR3 nucleotides read TGTGCCAGCAGCCTTGTAGACATTCAGTACTTC. Protein sequence: CASSLVDIQYF. Variable domain in full (rest from reference TRBV7-9 and TRBJ2-4): DTGVSQNPRHKITKRGQNVTFRCDPISEHNRLYWYRQTLGQGPEFLTYFQNEAQLEKSRLLSDRFSAERPKGSFSTLEIQRTEQGDSAMYLCASSLVDIQYFGAGTRLSVL.

The V and J genes are TRBV4-1 and TRBJ2-3; 13 nucleotides match TRBD2. The CDR3 consists of 19 residues. The V segment lost 0 bases and the J segment 0 bases; nucleotides outside the gene matches: 6. Germline CDR1 reads MGHRA; CDR2 reads YSYEKL. CDR3 loop: CASSQESGLAGFSTDTQYF. CDR3 nucleotides: TGCGCCAGCAGCCAAGAGTCGGGACTAGCGGGGTTTAGCACAGATACGCAGTATTTT.

This chain connects TRBV30 to TRBJ1-5, with 9 bases lining up with TRBD1. CDR1 GTSNPN and CDR2 SVGIG come from the germline V gene (reference sequence). CDR3 length: 13 residues. Trimming at V came to 3 bases and at J to 7 bases, leaving 4 bases not matched to a gene. The CDR3 region is CAWRDRGSQPQHF. The CDR3 DNA sequence: TGTGCCTGGAGGGACAGGGGAAGCCAGCCCCAGCATTTT.

This sequence joins TRBV5-1 and TRBJ2-3; 10 nucleotides align to TRBD1. J lost 3 bases, V lost 3 bases, and 4 bases had no gene match. The CDR3 length is 15 residues. Germline lookup yields CDR1 SGHRS and CDR2 YFSETQ. The CDR3 nucleotides read TGCGCCAGCAGCTGGGCGGGACAGGGGACAGATACGCAGTATTTT. Its protein product is CASSWAGQGTDTQYF.

DNA for the CDR3: TGTGCCAGCCGATCTGGACAGGGCAATGAAAAACTGTTTTTT. Its translation is CASRSGQGNEKLFF. This chain joins TRBV2 and TRBJ1-4, with 8 bases lining up with TRBD1. CDR1 SNHLY and CDR2 FYNNEI come from the germline V gene. The J segment lost 5 bases and the V segment lost 8 bases, leaving 7 bases of the junction unmatched. The CDR3 is made up of 14 amino acids.

The rearrangement uses TRBV7-6 and TRBJ2-7; 13 nucleotides line up with TRBD2. The V and J ends lost 0 bases and 2 bases, in that order; junction bases with no gene match: 4. The CDR3 length is 17 residues. Germline assignment: CDR1 SGHVS and CDR2 FNYEAQ. The CDR3 nucleotides read TGTGCCAGCAGCTTAGCGCTGACTAGCGGGGGGACCTACGAGCAGTACTTC. This translates into CASSLALTSGGTYEQYF.

The chain couples TRBV5-1 to TRBJ1-6; D not resolved. Germline lookup yields CDR1 SGHRS and CDR2 YFSETQ. The CDR3 covers 14 residues. V was pared by 3 bases and J by 7 bases, with 11 bases between. The CDR3 DNA reads TGCGCCAGCAGCTCGACGACGGGGAATTCACCCCTCCACTTT. It specifies CASSSTTGNSPLHF.

The J gene is TRBJ1-1, the V gene TRBV6-6; weak D call: TRBD1 (5 bases). CDR1 and CDR2 (germline): MNHNY, SVGAGI (reference sequence). V lost 0 bases and J 4 bases, leaving 12 bases between the germline ends. The CDR3 covers 15 residues. The CDR3 spells CASSYSGEASTEAFF. The CDR3 DNA reads as TGTGCCAGCAGTTACTCGGGGGAGGCTAGCACTGAAGCTTTCTTT.

The chain employs TRBV2 and TRBJ2-5; a weak D match, TRBD1 (5 bases). Germline assignment: CDR1 SNHLY and CDR2 FYNNEI. Trimming shortened V by 7 bases and J by 6 bases, and 24 bases separated the two germline ends. The length of the CDR3 is 16 residues. The CDR3 loop is CASIGLQGRLWQTQYF. CDR3 sequence (DNA): TGTGCCAGCATAGGGTTGCAGGGTCGGCTGTGGCAGACCCAGTACTTC.

This clone was observed a handful of times. The J gene is TRBJ1-5, the V gene TRBV19, with 8 bases lining up with TRBD1. The CDR3 totals 16 residues. The V segment lost 5 bases and the J segment 0 bases; nucleotides outside the gene matches: 6. Looked up from germline, CDR1 is LNHDA and CDR2 is SQIVND (reference sequence). CDR3 sequence reads: CASSRDRWDSNQPQHF. In nucleotides, the CDR3 is TGTGCCAGTAGTCGGGACAGGTGGGATAGCAATCAGCCCCAGCATTTT.

The sample holds one count of this clone. V is TRBV5-1 and J is TRBJ1-1, with no clear D. V was trimmed by 0 bases and J by 0 bases, leaving 9 bases between them. Germline V CDR1 and CDR2: SGHRS, YFSETQ. The CDR3 runs 15 residues. Here the CDR3 reads CASSLGGGMNTEAFF. In DNA, the CDR3 is TGCGCCAGCAGCTTGGGGGGAGGAATGAACACTGAAGCTTTCTTT.

This clone has more than one count but fewer than ten. The gene calls are TRBV30 and TRBJ2-1; 9 bases fit TRBD1. Unmatched junction bases numbered 4, after V lost 3 bases and J lost 4 bases. The CDR3 spans 14 residues. Germline V gene lookup returns CDR1 GTSNPN and CDR2 SVGIG (reference sequence). CDR3 loop: CAWSTDRGYNEQFF. CDR3 bases: TGTGCCTGGAGCACGGACAGGGGATACAATGAGCAGTTCTTC. The full variable domain, completed using reference TRBV30 and TRBJ2-1, is SQTIHQWPATLVQPVGSPLSLECTVEGTSNPNLYWYRQAAGRGLQLLFYSVGIGQISSEVPQNLSASRPQDRQFILSSKKLLLSDSGFYLCAWSTDRGYNEQFFGPGTRLTVL.

This chain connects TRBV28 to TRBJ1-2, with D hard to call. The V end lost 2 bases, the J end lost 5 bases, and 6 bases lay between the germline ends. The germline CDR1 and CDR2 sequences are MDHEN and SYDVKM. CDR3 length: 12 residues. The DNA for the CDR3 is TGTGCCAGCAGTTTAGAAACTTATGGCTACACCTTC. It translates to CASSLETYGYTF.

The gene calls are TRBV11-2 and TRBJ2-3; TRBD2 matches 12 bases. This CDR3 spans 18 amino acids. V lost 3 bases, J lost 6 bases, and 13 bases stayed unmatched. Germline CDR1 and CDR2: SGHAT and FQNNGV. As DNA, the CDR3 is TGTGCCAGCAGCTTCCGACTAGCGGGGGCCGGCCTCACCGATACGCAGTATTTT. Its translation: CASSFRLAGAGLTDTQYF.

The J gene is TRBJ2-7, the V gene TRBV6-6, with a weak D call TRBD2 (5 bases). The length of the CDR3 is 14 residues. CDR1 is MNHNY and CDR2 is SVGAGI in the germline V gene (reference sequence). Trimming removed 7 bases from V and 6 bases from J, with 19 bases in between. The CDR3 protein is CASTQRAGAGEQYF. CDR3 in DNA: TGTGCCAGCACCCAGAGGGCAGGCGCTGGCGAGCAGTACTTC.

A word on this clone: At one end, the junction sequence differs from germline, possibly due to a read error. The chain employs TRBV5-1 and TRBJ1-1; tentative D call: TRBD1 (5 bases). This CDR3 region has 14 residues. Per the germline V gene, CDR1 is SGHRS and CDR2 is YFSETQ. In DNA form, the CDR3 reads TGCGCCAGCAGCCCGGACACCATGAACACTGAAGCTTTTTTT. Its protein product is CASSPDTMNTEAFF.

The rearrangement joins TRBV5-1 to TRBJ2-5; TRBD2 matches at 10 bases. V dropped 10 bases and J dropped 0; count of bases not matched to a gene: 6. The CDR3 spans 14 residues. Per the germline V gene, CDR1 is SGHRS and CDR2 is YFSETQ. DNA of the CDR3: TGCGCCTCCCAGCGGGGGGGGGACCAAGAGACCCAGTACTTC. Its translation is CASQRGGDQETQYF.